The clone carrying this T cell receptor beta chain came up once. Authors' data handling: Using reference gene primer amplification, nucleated cell counts were estimated. Assay: immunoSEQ multiplex PCR; the TCRdb copy retains only in-frame clones and omits some. From that table come the V and J calls and clone size; the DNA was used to work out D and trimming. The table has fewer than 250,000 clones, approximately 86% seen once. The sample is drawn from a study of blood T cell repertoires in COVID-19. Study at large: Whether acute or convalescent, the COVID-19 samples came from the United States, Italy and Spain. Sample material is recorded as cDNA or gDNA derived from T cells, B-cell-depleted T cells, or PBMCs.

Researchers sorted participants into cohorts using their self-reported clinical history. Germline assignment: CDR1 SEHNR and CDR2 FQNEAQ (reference sequence). V lost 0 bases to trimming and J lost 4 bases; unmatched junction nucleotides: 2. The CDR3 has 14 amino acids. Material for sequencing was PBMCs or T cells enriched from blood (not recorded which). V gene TRBV7-9 combines with J gene TRBJ1-2; 7 nucleotides align to TRBD1. The sequence was obtained from a woman between 45 and 60 years old with acute COVID-19. The CDR3 loop reads CASSLAGDSYGYTF. The CDR3 nucleotides are TGTGCCAGCAGCTTAGCCGGGGACAGCTATGGCTACACCTTC.